This T cell receptor beta chain was sequenced in a study of CXCR3-negative and CXCR3-positive naive CD8 T cells. Germline V CDR1 and CDR2: SGHRS, YFSETQ. This CDR3 region has 15 residues. Details on this clonotype: No antigen is known for it.

The study's findings and limits: Diversity proved comparably high across both naive subsets and much lower in memory CD8+ cells. TRB CDR3 hydrophobicity was greater in CXCR3-positive naive cells than in CXCR3-negative naive cells.

In preparing the TRB cDNA libraries, 5' RACE with UMI labels was used. After re-calling the 5' RACE reads, TCRdb lists one entry per CDR3 protein, DNA absent. This sample's table has 65,000 to 90,000 distinct CDR3 sequences. The sequence was obtained from a human donor in good health. Some clones in this sample may be carry-over from other donors' samples. The chain uses TRBV5-1 and TRBJ2-3; the D gene TCRdb calls, TRBD1, cannot be checked with no DNA. The sample was naive CXCR3+ CD8+ T cells from blood. This sample's subset: CD45RO-CCR7+CD27+CD95- naive CD8+ T cells expressing CXCR3 (TNR3+). CDR3: CASSRGTTSTDTQYF. Full variable domain (missing parts from reference TRBV5-1 and TRBJ2-3): KAGVTQTPRYLIKTRGQQVTLSCSPISGHRSVSWYQQTPGQGLQFLFEYFSETQRNKGNFPGRFSGRQFSNSRSEMNVSTLELGDSALYLCASSRGTTSTDTQYFGPGTRLTVL.